One sample yielded the 21 T cell receptor beta chains listed below, sequenced in a study of blood T cell repertoires in COVID-19. Produced via immunoSEQ multiplex PCR; TCRdb's table is partial and in-frame only. This repertoire shows under 50,000 clones, approximately 70% found once; its top ten account for roughly 6.3%. The sample comprised peripheral blood. These receptors were collected from a man at least 80 years old with acute or convalescent COVID-19.

The chain couples TRBV7-2 to TRBJ1-1, with a tentative D call TRBD1 (6 bases). The CDR3 has 14 amino acids. Trimming shortened V by 6 bases and J by 6 bases, and 17 bases separated the two germline ends. Germline assignment: CDR1 SGHTA and CDR2 FQGNSA. As DNA, the CDR3 is TGTGCCAGCAGTTATAATGTGGGGGCTCCTGAAGCTTTCTTT. Amino acids: CASSYNVGAPEAFF.

This sequence joins TRBV3-1 (or the pseudogene TRBV3-2) and TRBJ2-5; D remains ambiguous. This CDR3 has 14 amino acids. The germline V gene has CDR1 LGHDT and CDR2 YNNKEL (reference sequence). V lost 0 bases to trimming and J lost 4 bases, with 9 bases between them. The CDR3 loop reads CASSQDQVSETQYF. CDR3 DNA sequence: TGTGCCAGCAGCCAAGATCAGGTTTCAGAGACCCAGTACTTC.

The chain recombines TRBV7-9 with TRBJ1-1; unclear D gene. This CDR3 has 11 amino acids. Trimming stripped 5 bases from V and 10 bases from J, with 11 bases between. Germline V gives CDR1 SEHNR, CDR2 FQNEAQ (reference sequence). The CDR3 nucleotides read TGTGCCAGCAGCCCCGCCCAGGTAGCTTTCTTT. Translation gives CASSPAQVAFF.

This chain uses TRBV7-5 with TRBJ1-2; no DNA check was done on the table's D call, TRBD1. TRBV7-5 is classified as a pseudogene. CDR3 length equals 14 residues. CDR3 amino acids: CARSRPGQRYGYTF. For the CDR3, the DNA is TGTGCCAGAAGCCGCCCGGGACAGCGCTATGGCTACACCTTC.

The genes are TRBV19 and TRBJ2-3, with D possibly matching TRBD2 (6 bases). The length of the CDR3 is 16 residues. The V gene lost 5 bases and the J gene lost 6 bases, with 21 bases spanning the gap. Germline V gene data show CDR1 as LNHDA and CDR2 as SQIVND (reference sequence). The CDR3 DNA is TGTGCCAGTAGTCAATTGACGTGGGAGGACGGGGATACGCAGTATTTT. This translates into CASSQLTWEDGDTQYF.

The V gene is TRBV7-9, the J gene TRBJ2-1; a weak D match, TRBD2 (6 bases). Germline CDR1 SEHNR, CDR2 FQNEAQ (reference sequence). The CDR3 consists of 12 residues. Trimming stripped 6 bases from V and 10 bases from J, with 13 bases between. CDR3 sequence reads: CASRPSAGEQFF. The CDR3, as DNA: TGTGCCAGCAGACCGAGCGCGGGGGAGCAGTTCTTC.

V and J are TRBV7-6 and TRBJ1-3; weak D call: TRBD1 (5 bases). With 5 bases removed from V and 0 bases from J, the gap between germline ends came to 17 bases. CDR1 and CDR2 (germline): SGHVS, FNYEAQ. CDR3 length: 17 residues. CDR3 in DNA: TGTGCCAGCAGCCCCTGGGGGGTAATCCGCTCTGGAAACACCATATATTTT. Its protein product is CASSPWGVIRSGNTIYF. Together with reference TRBV7-6 and TRBJ1-3, the CDR3 gives the full variable domain: GAGVSQSPRYKVTKRGQDVALRCDPISGHVSLYWYRQALGQGPEFLTYFNYEAQQDKSGLPNDRFSAERPEGSISTLTIQRTEQRDSAMYRCASSPWGVIRSGNTIYFGEGSWLTVV.

This CDR3 is CASTPGAGEGIGELFF. The CDR3 DNA reads as TGTGCCAGCACCCCAGGGGCGGGAGAAGGGATCGGGGAGCTGTTTTTT. The rearrangement links TRBV9 to TRBJ2-2, with D possibly TRBD2 on 7 matching bases. Germline CDR1 and CDR2: SGDLS and YYNGEE. CDR3 length: 16 residues. With 6 bases removed from V and 7 bases from J, the gap between germline ends came to 22 bases.

Written as DNA, the CDR3 is TGTGCCAGCAGCTTCCCACGGTACGAGCAGTACTTC. Protein product: CASSFPRYEQYF. The chain carries TRBV7-2 and TRBJ2-7; D ambiguous. Germline CDR1 reads SGHTA; CDR2 reads FQGNSA. V dropped 3 bases and J dropped 4 bases, with 7 bases sitting between them. This CDR3 comprises 12 residues.

The chain uses TRBV7-9 and TRBJ2-1; unclear D gene. This CDR3 comprises 17 residues. From germline, CDR1 is SEHNR and CDR2 FQNEAQ (reference sequence). Trimming pared 6 bases from V and 0 bases from J, leaving 18 bases between. For the CDR3, the DNA is TGTGCCAGCAGGTCGGCGGTTGACGGAAGCTCCTACAATGAGCAGTTCTTC. It yields the protein CASRSAVDGSSYNEQFF.

In this sample, this clone turned up once. This chain links TRBV6-5 with TRBJ1-2; D gene ambiguous. The length of the CDR3 is 13 residues. CDR1 is MNHEY and CDR2 is SVGAGI in the germline V gene. V lost 10 bases and J 3 bases, leaving 15 bases between the germline ends. DNA for the CDR3: TGTGCCACTCACATGGGCACTTACTATGGCTACACCTTC. Encoded protein: CATHMGTYYGYTF.

The chain combines TRBV12-5 with TRBJ2-2, with 11 nucleotides matching TRBD2. CDR1 is LGHNT, CDR2 FRNRAP, per germline. The trim removed 6 bases at V and 7 bases at J, leaving 7 bases unmatched. CDR3 length: 15 residues. DNA for the CDR3: TGTGCTAGTGGCACGACTAGCGGGGTGTTCGGGGAGCTGTTTTTT. It codes for CASGTTSGVFGELFF.

The genes are TRBV5-1 and TRBJ1-1; TRBD1 might be the D (5 bases). CDR3 size: 14 residues. Germline values: CDR1 SGHRS, CDR2 YFSETQ. V lost 4 bases and J lost 0, with 10 bases in between. The CDR3 bases are TGCGCCAGCAGCGGGGGACTACTGAACACTGAAGCTTTCTTT. Protein product: CASSGGLLNTEAFF.

The chain links TRBV6-2 or TRBV6-3 to TRBJ2-2; 7 bases match TRBD1. Germline lookup yields CDR1 MNHEY and CDR2 SVGEGT. CDR3 length: 16 residues. The junction had 10 bases not matched to a gene; V was cut back by 6 bases and J by 3 bases. In nucleotides, the CDR3 is TGTGCCAGCAGCCCTAAACCGACAGGGTACACCGGGGAGCTGTTTTTT. It yields the protein CASSPKPTGYTGELFF.

This chain links TRBV11-1 with TRBJ2-5; 10 bases line up with TRBD2. The CDR3 runs to 16 residues. V trimming: 0 bases; J trimming: 3 bases; junction bases outside the gene matches: 4. Germline CDR1 and CDR2: SGHAT and FQDESV (reference sequence). The CDR3 DNA reads TGTGCCAGCAGCTTAGCGCCTAGCGGGGGAGAAGAGACCCAGTACTTC. Its protein product is CASSLAPSGGEETQYF. The complete variable domain, with remaining parts taken from reference TRBV11-1 and TRBJ2-5, reads EAEVAQSPRYKITEKSQAVAFWCDPISGHATLYWYRQILGQGPELLVQFQDESVVDDSQLPKDRFSAERLKGVDSTLKIQPAELGDSAMYLCASSLAPSGGEETQYFGPGTRLLVL.

The rearrangement links TRBV3-1 (or the pseudogene TRBV3-2) to TRBJ1-2, with D perhaps matching TRBD1 (5 bases). The V end lost 4 bases, the J end lost 8 bases, and 14 bases lay between the germline ends. The CDR3 covers 13 residues. Germline V lookup: CDR1 LGHDT, CDR2 YNNKEL (reference sequence). The CDR3 spells CASSPPMGRGYTF. As DNA, the CDR3 is TGTGCCAGCAGCCCCCCCATGGGGCGCGGCTACACCTTC.

The chain's CDR3 is CASSLGRGTEAFF. CDR3 DNA: TGTGCCAGCAGCTTGGGAAGGGGCACTGAAGCTTTCTTT. The gene calls are TRBV11-2 and TRBJ1-1; D is possibly TRBD1 (5 bases). Per germline, CDR1 SGHAT and CDR2 FQNNGV. The CDR3 is 13 amino acids. Trimming removed 3 bases at V and 4 bases at J, with 9 bases between.

This clone has just a few counts. This chain joins TRBV6-5 and TRBJ1-2; 7 bases align to TRBD1. Germline V gene data show CDR1 as MNHEY and CDR2 as SVGAGI. V shed 6 bases and J 3 bases; nucleotides not matched to a gene: 4. This CDR3 contains 13 residues. Here the CDR3 reads CASSPGGYYGYTF. The CDR3 region has the DNA TGTGCCAGCAGCCCAGGGGGTTACTATGGCTACACCTTC.

The chain employs TRBV6-2 or TRBV6-3 and TRBJ1-6, with TRBD1 matching 7 bases. J lost 8 bases, V lost 5 bases, and 3 bases had no gene match. The CDR3 covers 13 residues. CDR1 is MNHEY, CDR2 SVGEGT, per germline. CDR3: CASSPDRDSPLHF. The DNA of the CDR3 is TGTGCCAGCAGTCCCGACAGGGATTCACCCCTCCACTTT.

The J gene is TRBJ1-6, the V gene TRBV11-3; a possible D gene is TRBD1 (5 bases). Looked up from germline, CDR1 is SGHNT and CDR2 is YENEEA. The CDR3 loop spans 15 amino acids. V was shortened by 5 bases and J by 7 bases, with 15 bases between the two germline ends. CDR3 in amino acids: CASSRRGPQNSPLHF. The DNA of the CDR3 is TGTGCCAGCAGCCGGAGGGGACCTCAAAATTCACCCCTCCACTTT.

The V and J genes are TRBV19 and TRBJ2-7, with TRBD2 matching 7 bases. This CDR3 region has 16 residues. V shed 10 bases and J 5 bases; nucleotides not matched to a gene: 20. CDR1 LNHDA and CDR2 SQIVND come from the germline V gene (reference sequence). CDR3: CAKWGGRGRIRNEQYF. The CDR3 DNA is TGTGCCAAATGGGGCGGGCGCGGGAGAATTCGGAACGAGCAGTACTTC.